This is a list of T cell receptor beta chains from one sample in a study of blood T cell repertoires in COVID-19. TCRdb's table, derived via immunoSEQ multiplex PCR, lists solely in-frame clones and lacks some. The sample includes about 18,000 clones, nearly 90% of them seen just once. Sequencing was performed on peripheral blood. These receptors were obtained from a human donor in a cohort sampled during active COVID-19. The CDR3 runs from the conserved cysteine through the conserved F or W. A D gene is named only where the DNA matches it firmly. Where a row states a size, it is once, few, many or the class of an expanded clone; other rows omit it.

>NA|TRBD2|TRBJ2-2|TRBV3-1/TRBV3-2
CASSQEVAGTGELFF
TGTGCCAGCAGCCAAGAGGTAGCGGGTACCGGGGAGCTGTTTTTT
>NA|TRBD1|TRBJ2-7|TRBV29-1
CSGGQESYEQYF
TGCAGCGGTGGACAGGAATCCTACGAGCAGTACTTC
>NA|TRBD1|TRBJ1-3|TRBV15
CATSRWGQGEGNTIYF
TGTGCCACCAGCAGATGGGGACAGGGGGAGGGAAACACCATATATTTT
>NA|TRBD1|TRBJ1-2|TRBV5-8
CASSRTGSVNYGYTF
TGTGCCAGCAGCCGGACAGGGAGCGTTAACTATGGCTACACCTTC
>once|NA|TRBJ1-2|TRBV2
CASSDGGSGYTF
TGTGCCAGCAGTGATGGGGGGTCTGGCTACACCTTC
>NA|NA|TRBJ1-5|TRBV19
CASSIVRVKGQPQHF
TGTGCCAGTAGTATAGTGAGGGTTAAAGGTCAGCCCCAGCATTTT
>NA|TRBD1|TRBJ2-2|TRBV5-1
CASSHRTGGTGELFF
TGCGCCAGCAGCCACAGGACAGGGGGGACCGGGGAGCTGTTTTTT
>NA|TRBD1|TRBJ2-7|TRBV27
CASSAGTGLRGYEQYF
TGTGCCAGCAGTGCCGGGACAGGGTTACGCGGCTACGAGCAGTACTTC
>NA|TRBD1|TRBJ1-2|TRBV27
CASSSGQLYGYTF
TGTGCCAGCAGTTCGGGACAGCTTTATGGCTACACCTTC
>NA|NA|TRBJ2-5|TRBV5-8
CASTLQSQETQYF
TGTGCCAGCACCTTACAGAGCCAAGAGACCCAGTACTTC
>NA|NA|TRBJ1-3|TRBV5-6
CASSLDSGNTIYF
TGTGCCAGCAGCTTGGACTCCGGAAACACCATATATTTT
>NA|NA|TRBJ1-5|TRBV9
CASSVQGGPQHF
TGTGCCAGCAGCGTCCAGGGAGGCCCCCAGCATTTT
>NA|NA|TRBJ2-7|TRBV18
CASSPAGSPYEQYF
TGTGCCAGCTCACCTGCGGGCTCTCCCTACGAGCAGTACTTC
>few|TRBD1|TRBJ2-4|TRBV29-1
CSVETDRGQDIQYF
TGCAGCGTTGAAACCGACAGGGGGCAGGACATTCAGTACTTC
>NA|TRBD1|TRBJ1-6|TRBV14
CASSQGQFNSPLHF
TGTGCCAGCAGCCAGGGACAGTTTAATTCACCCCTCCACTTT
>medium-sized|TRBD1|TRBJ2-5|TRBV7-9
CASSLDRDSQETQYF
TGTGCCAGCAGCCTCGACCGGGACAGTCAAGAGACCCAGTACTTC
>once|NA|TRBJ2-5|TRBV5-1
CASSLGEAETQYF
TGCGCCAGCAGCTTGGGTGAGGCTGAGACCCAGTACTTC
>once|NA|TRBJ2-7|TRBV5-1
CASSLGQYEQYF
TGCGCCAGCAGCTTGGGGCAATACGAGCAGTACTTC
>NA|NA|TRBJ2-7|TRBV27
CASSLSLSYEQYF
TGTGCCAGCAGTTTATCCCTCTCCTACGAGCAGTACTTC
>NA|TRBD1|TRBJ2-3|TRBV4-3
CASSQVGTGGGKDTQYF
TGCGCCAGCAGCCAAGTCGGAACAGGGGGAGGAAAAGATACGCAGTATTTT
>NA|TRBD1|TRBJ1-4|TRBV7-9
CASSWNQAGTGTNEKLFF
TGTGCCAGCAGCTGGAACCAGGCGGGGACAGGGACTAATGAAAAACTGTTTTTT
>NA|NA|TRBJ1-1|TRBV5-1
CASSLAPSGEAFF
TGCGCCAGCAGCTTGGCCCCCTCGGGTGAAGCTTTCTTT
>NA|TRBD1|TRBJ2-3|TRBV9
CASSVDRVTDTQYF
TGTGCCAGCAGCGTCGACAGGGTCACAGATACGCAGTATTTT
>NA|TRBD1|TRBJ1-4|TRBV18
CASSPRQGRGEKLFF
TGTGCCAGCTCACCGAGACAGGGACGCGGTGAAAAACTGTTTTTT